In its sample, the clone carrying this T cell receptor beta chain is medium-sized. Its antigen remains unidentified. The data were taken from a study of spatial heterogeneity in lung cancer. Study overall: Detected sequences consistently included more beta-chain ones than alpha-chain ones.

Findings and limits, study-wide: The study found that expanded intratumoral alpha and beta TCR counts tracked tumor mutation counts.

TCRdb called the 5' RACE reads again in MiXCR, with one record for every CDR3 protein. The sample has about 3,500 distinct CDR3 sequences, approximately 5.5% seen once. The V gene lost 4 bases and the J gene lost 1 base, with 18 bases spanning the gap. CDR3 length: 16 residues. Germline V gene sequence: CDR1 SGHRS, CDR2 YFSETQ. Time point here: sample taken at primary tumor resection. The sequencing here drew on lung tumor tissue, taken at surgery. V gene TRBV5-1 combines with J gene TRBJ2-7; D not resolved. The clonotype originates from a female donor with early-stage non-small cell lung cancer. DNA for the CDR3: TGCGCCAGCAGCCCCCCCCGGGCTAGTGAATCCTACGAGCAGTACTTC. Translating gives CASSPPRASESYEQYF.